Below, 3 T cell receptor beta chains from the same sample are listed, as sequenced in a study of cytomegalovirus exposure and HLA in healthy donors. The PCR was carried out with 60 Vbeta primers and 13 Jbeta primers. Profiling relied on immunoSEQ multiplex PCR, and the TCRdb table lists in-frame clones only, not all of them. The sample holds approximately 190,000 clones; more than 75% are singletons and the top ten take 12% to 15%. What was sequenced was PBMCs. These receptors were taken from a young woman in good health and CMV-seropositive.

This clone appeared a few times. The chain carries TRBV7-2 and TRBJ2-7; 10 positions agree with TRBD2. CDR3 length: 15 residues. V shed 4 bases and J 3 bases; nucleotides not matched to a gene: 6. Per germline, CDR1 SGHTA and CDR2 FQGNSA. The CDR3 bases are TGTGCCAGCAGCTCTTCTAGCGGGAGTAACTACGAGCAGTACTTC. Translating gives CASSSSSGSNYEQYF.

J is TRBJ1-2 and V is TRBV6-5, with 7 bases lining up with TRBD1. V lost 6 bases, J lost 0 bases, and 7 bases stayed unmatched. The CDR3 runs to 15 residues. Germline lookup yields CDR1 MNHEY and CDR2 SVGAGI. As DNA, the CDR3 is TGTGCCAGCAGCCAAACCGGGACAGCTAACTATGGCTACACCTTC. It encodes CASSQTGTANYGYTF.

The chain employs TRBV2 and TRBJ1-5; tentatively, D is TRBD1 (6 bases). The CDR3 consists of 17 residues. CDR1 and CDR2 from the germline V gene are SNHLY and FYNNEI. V was pared by 7 bases and J by 2 bases, with 21 bases between. This CDR3 is CASTGWESDRGNQPQHF. The CDR3 DNA reads TGTGCCAGCACGGGTTGGGAGTCGGACAGAGGCAATCAGCCCCAGCATTTT.